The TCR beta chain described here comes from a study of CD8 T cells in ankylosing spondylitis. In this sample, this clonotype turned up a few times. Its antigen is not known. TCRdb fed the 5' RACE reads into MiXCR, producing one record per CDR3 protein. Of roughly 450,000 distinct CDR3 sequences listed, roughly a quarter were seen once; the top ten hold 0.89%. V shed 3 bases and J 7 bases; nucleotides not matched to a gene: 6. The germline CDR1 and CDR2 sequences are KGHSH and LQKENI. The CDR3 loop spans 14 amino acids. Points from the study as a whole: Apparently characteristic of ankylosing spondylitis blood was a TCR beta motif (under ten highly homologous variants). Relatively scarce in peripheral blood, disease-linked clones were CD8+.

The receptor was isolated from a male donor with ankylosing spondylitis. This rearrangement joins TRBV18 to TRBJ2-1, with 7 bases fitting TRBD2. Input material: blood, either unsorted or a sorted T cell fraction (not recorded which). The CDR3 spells CASSPSLAMNEQFF. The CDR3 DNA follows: TGTGCCAGCTCACCTTCACTAGCGATGAATGAGCAGTTCTTC.